Following are 8 T cell receptor beta chains from one sample sequenced in a study of neoadjuvant nivolumab and ipilimumab in lung cancer (dated by TCRdb to about 2020). Library method: the immunoSEQ multiplex PCR assay. Imported from immuneACCESS, the table was reduced by TCRdb to in-frame sequences with V and J called. These copies leave out some clones; in studies compared against another copy, an unresolved V gene accounts for under half, and the cause of the remainder is not known. This sample has about 9,000 clones in its table, and around 82% of those were observed once. The leading ten clones occupy around 8% of the sample. Sample time point, as interpreted from the label and publication: at surgical resection after neoadjuvant nivolumab +/- ipilimumab. The material was tumor tissue, obtained after neoadjuvant nivolumab, alone or with ipilimumab, at or shortly before surgery. The receptor set was obtained from an adult with non-small cell lung cancer.

Remarks on this clone: This specimen includes other DNA sequences encoding the same CDR3. The rearrangement links TRBV11-3 to TRBJ2-1; D gene uncertain. Trimming shortened V by 3 bases and J by 0 bases, and 9 bases separated the two germline ends. The CDR3 contains 15 residues. The germline V gene encodes CDR1 SGHNT and CDR2 YENEEA. The CDR3 is CASSFSSSSYNEQFF. DNA for the CDR3: TGTGCCAGCAGCTTCTCTTCCAGCTCCTACAATGAGCAGTTCTTC.

The CDR3 nucleotides read TGTGCCAGTAGTATTTGGGGCCAGGGCGAGACTGAAGCTTTCTTT. As protein: CASSIWGQGETEAFF. The J gene is TRBJ1-1, the V gene TRBV19; D is perhaps TRBD1 (5 bases). The CDR3 runs 15 residues. The V and J ends lost 3 bases and 5 bases respectively, with 16 bases between them. The germline V gene has CDR1 LNHDA and CDR2 SQIVND (reference sequence).

This chain connects TRBV4-1 to TRBJ2-1; D may be TRBD2 (6 bases). The CDR3 extends over 16 amino acids. CDR1 and CDR2 from the germline V gene are MGHRA and YSYEKL. Between the trimmed V and J ends, which lost 2 bases and 6 bases, there was a span of 17 bases. The DNA of the CDR3 is TGCGCCAGCAGCCAACTGGGGGGAGGTCGGGGCAATGAGCAGTTCTTC. Its protein is CASSQLGGGRGNEQFF.

This clone came up once. The gene calls are TRBV2 and TRBJ1-2; D is possibly TRBD1 (6 bases). CDR3 size: 15 residues. V was trimmed by 6 bases and J by 5 bases, leaving 19 bases between them. Germline lookup yields CDR1 SNHLY and CDR2 FYNNEI. CDR3 residues: CASSLRDTFTYGYTF. The CDR3 nucleotides read TGTGCCAGCAGCTTACGGGACACCTTTACGTATGGCTACACCTTC.

The CDR3: CASSFGAGQGFYF. The CDR3 DNA reads as TGCGCCAGCAGCTTTGGTGCGGGACAGGGTTTTTATTTT. The chain employs TRBV5-1 and TRBJ2-3; the match to TRBD1 covers 9 bases. CDR3 length: 13 residues. The ends lost 2 bases at V and 15 bases at J; junction bases unmatched: 10. CDR1 is SGHRS and CDR2 is YFSETQ in the germline V gene.

This chain joins TRBV5-1 and TRBJ2-5, with 10 bases that match TRBD2. Germline CDR1 and CDR2: SGHRS and YFSETQ. The CDR3 spans 16 residues. V lost 0 bases and J lost 6; bases outside the gene matches: 8. CDR3 bases: TGCGCCAGCAGCTTGGACCTTAGCGGGGGGCTCAAGACCCAGTACTTC. This sequence encodes CASSLDLSGGLKTQYF. The full variable domain, completed using reference TRBV5-1 and TRBJ2-5, is KAGVTQTPRYLIKTRGQQVTLSCSPISGHRSVSWYQQTPGQGLQFLFEYFSETQRNKGNFPGRFSGRQFSNSRSEMNVSTLELGDSALYLCASSLDLSGGLKTQYFGPGTRLLVL.

This rearrangement joins TRBV25-1 to TRBJ2-1; D perhaps matches TRBD1 (6 bases). The germline V and J ends were trimmed by 6 bases and 6 bases, with 18 bases remaining between them. This CDR3 region has 15 residues. CDR1 and CDR2 (germline): MGHDK, SYGVNS. The CDR3 DNA reads as TGTGCCAGCAGCGAGGCCGGGACACTGGTCAATGAGCAGTTCTTC. Amino acid sequence: CASSEAGTLVNEQFF.

The rearrangement joins TRBV13 to TRBJ1-2, with 7 bases that match TRBD1. The CDR3 is 14 amino acids. Germline CDR1 is PRHDT and CDR2 is FYEKMQ (reference sequence). V dropped 4 bases and J dropped 7; count of bases not matched to a gene: 9. The CDR3 loop is CASSSRDSPSGYTF. The CDR3 DNA follows: TGTGCCAGCAGCTCCCGGGACAGCCCAAGTGGCTACACCTTC. The whole variable domain, filled in from reference TRBV13 and TRBJ1-2, reads AAGVIQSPRHLIKEKRETATLKCYPIPRHDTVYWYQQGPGQDPQFLISFYEKMQSDKGSIPDRFSAQQFSDYHSELNMSSLELGDSALYFCASSSRDSPSGYTFGSGTRLTVV.